This T cell receptor beta chain emerged from a study of patients and donors after allogeneic stem cell transplantation. TCRdb re-analysed the RT-PCR reads in MiXCR, keeping a single row per CDR3 protein. The sample has over 65,000 distinct CDR3 sequences, roughly 29% seen once. This clonotype has a handful of counts. The clonotype originates from a human donor who was either an allogeneic HSCT recipient or a stem cell or donor lymphocyte infusion donor (not recorded which). It is not recorded whose cells these are; they may come from a transplant donor. The sequencing input was blood, either unsorted or a sorted T cell fraction (not recorded which).

The CDR3 region has the DNA TGTGCCAGCAGTGAGACAGGGGGTACCTACGAGCAGTACTTC. Amino acids: CASSETGGTYEQYF. V usage is TRBV6-1 and J usage is TRBJ2-7; 9 positions match TRBD1. Germline values: CDR1 MNHNS, CDR2 SASEGT. The J segment lost 2 bases and the V segment lost 3 bases, leaving 2 bases of the junction unmatched. The CDR3 covers 14 residues.